This T cell receptor (beta chain) was identified in a study of T cell changes during pregnancy in multiple sclerosis. Some clones are missing from TCRdb's copy, which holds only in-frame ones; the method was immunoSEQ multiplex PCR. The top ten hold 10% to 13% of the sample, which has approximately 50,000 clones, approximately 90% seen once. The TCR sequence derives from a female donor with multiple sclerosis, enrolled in a pregnancy study. The starting material was CD8+ T cells from peripheral blood mononuclear cells, obtained after pregnancy.

The CDR3 DNA is TGTGCCAGCTCACAAGTGCAGGGCGGCAGCTCCTACGAGCAGTACTTC. Its translation: CASSQVQGGSSYEQYF. J is TRBJ2-7 and V is TRBV18; TRBD1 might be the D (5 bases). CDR1 is KGHSH and CDR2 is LQKENI in the germline V gene. CDR3 length: 16 residues. V was clipped by 4 bases and J by 0 bases, with 16 bases between them.